The 27 T cell receptor beta chains presented below share a single source sample, sequenced in a study of CD8+CD57+ T cells in acquired aplastic anemia. All sequencing subjects had displayed CD8+CD57+ cell expansion on flow cytometry. Investigators profiled TCR beta VDJ and CDR3 from genomic DNA template. One entry per CDR3 protein, called by TCRdb with MiXCR from the reads. Of more than 250,000 distinct CDR3 sequences listed, approximately 82% were seen once; the top ten hold 42%. The sample consisted of sorted CD4+, CD8+, or CD8+CD57+ T cells (not recorded which) from PBMCs. The receptors originated from a human donor with aplastic anemia.

Worth noting for this clonotype: One end of the junction varies from germline; a read error may be responsible. The chain is built from TRBV7-9 and TRBJ2-5; D possibly uses TRBD1 or TRBD2 (5 bases each). This CDR3 has 14 residues. CDR1 SEHNR and CDR2 FQNEAQ come from the germline V gene (reference sequence). CDR3 in DNA: TGTGCCACCAGCATAGGGACCAGCCGGGAGACCCAGTACTTC. Its protein is CATSIGTSRETQYF. Looking up the rest from reference TRBV7-9 and TRBJ2-5 gives the full variable domain: DTGVSQNPRHKITKRGQNVTFRCDPISEHNRLYWYRQTLGQGPEFLTYFQNEAQLEKSRLLSDRFSAERPKGSFSTLEIQRTEQGDSAMYLCATSIGTSRETQYFGPGTRLLVL.

As regards this clonotype: One end of the junction fails to match germline, which may point to a read error. J is TRBJ1-2 and V is TRBV7-9; tentative D call: TRBD1 (6 bases). The CDR3 spans 14 residues. Germline V gene data show CDR1 as SEHNR and CDR2 as FQNEAQ (reference sequence). CDR3: CASSFERSGGGDAF. The CDR3 DNA sequence: TGTGCCAGCAGCTTTGAAAGGAGCGGGGGGGGCGATGCCTTC.

This clonotype was observed many times. This chain joins TRBV13 and TRBJ2-2, with D possibly matching TRBD1 (6 bases). CDR3 length: 15 residues. Trimming took 4 bases from V and 2 from J, leaving 11 bases between them. Germline assignment: CDR1 PRHDT and CDR2 FYEKMQ (reference sequence). CDR3 sequence (DNA): TGTGCCAGCAGCTCAGACAGGAAAAACACCGGGGAGCTGTTTTTT. It codes for CASSSDRKNTGELFF. The entire variable domain, with the rest obtained from reference TRBV13 and TRBJ2-2, is as follows: AAGVIQSPRHLIKEKRETATLKCYPIPRHDTVYWYQQGPGQDPQFLISFYEKMQSDKGSIPDRFSAQQFSDYHSELNMSSLELGDSALYFCASSSDRKNTGELFFGEGSRLTVL.

About this clonotype: Since no conserved phenylalanine or tryptophan closes the CDR3, a read error is the likely cause. The chain is built from TRBV9 and TRBJ2-3, with D possibly being TRBD1 or TRBD2 (5 bases each). The CDR3 spans 13 residues. The germline CDR1 and CDR2 sequences are SGDLS and YYNGEE. Here the CDR3 DNA reads TGTGCCAGCGGCGACGGGACCACAGGTACGCAGTATCTT. Amino acid sequence: CASGDGTTGTQYL.

The chain couples TRBV5-4 to TRBJ2-5; 12 positions match TRBD2. CDR3 length equals 16 residues. Losses at the gene ends were 4 bases for V and 2 bases for J; bases not matched to a gene: 6. Germline V gene sequence: CDR1 SGHNT, CDR2 YYREEE (reference sequence). CDR3 in DNA: TGTGCCAGCAGCACCGGACTAGCGGGGTTTCAAGAGACCCAGTACTTC. Its translation is CASSTGLAGFQETQYF.

The J gene is TRBJ1-4, the V gene TRBV24-1, with TRBD1 matching over 10 bases. The CDR3 length is 15 residues. The germline CDR1 and CDR2 sequences are KGHDR and SFDVKD. V gave up 2 bases and J gave up 6 bases; unmatched junction bases: 2. The CDR3 nucleotides are TGTGCCACCAGTGATTCCGGGACAGGGGATGAAAAACTGTTTTTT. Amino acids: CATSDSGTGDEKLFF.

The V gene is TRBV7-8, the J gene TRBJ1-1, with D unresolved. This CDR3 has 15 amino acids. CDR1 is SGHVS and CDR2 is FQNEAQ in the germline V gene. Trimming stripped 3 bases from V and 12 bases from J, with 23 bases between. CDR3 sequence (DNA): TGTGCCAGCAGCTTTGATCCGGACGGGAAAACTGTTTCTTTCTTT. Amino acid sequence: CASSFDPDGKTVSFF.

As for this clonotype: Likely a read error: the CDR3 ends without its conserved phenylalanine or tryptophan. The DNA is left out, because the CDR3 cannot be placed on it with certainty; the CDR3 is given as TCRdb lists it. The CDR3: CASGDGGTDTQYH. The rearrangement uses TRBV2 and TRBJ2-3; TRBD1 is the table's D call and was not checked against the DNA. Per germline, CDR1 SNHLY and CDR2 FYNNEI. The CDR3 comprises 13 residues, both ends counted.

This clonotype was picked up one time. This chain joins TRBV19 and TRBJ2-6; D is unclear. With 7 bases removed from V and 0 bases from J, the gap between germline ends came to 10 bases. Looked up from germline, CDR1 is LNHDA and CDR2 is SQIVND (reference sequence). The CDR3 runs 15 residues. CDR3 nucleotides: TGTGCCAGTATAGGATGGACCTCTGGGGCCAACGTCCTGACTTTC. It specifies CASIGWTSGANVLTF.

The rearrangement links TRBV19 to TRBJ2-3; the D gene is possibly TRBD2 (6 bases). Germline V gene data show CDR1 as LNHDA and CDR2 as SQIVND (reference sequence). CDR3 length: 17 amino acids. V lost 9 bases and J lost 0, with 22 bases in between. The CDR3 spells CASREGPLAASTDTQYF. The DNA of the CDR3 is TGTGCCAGCAGGGAAGGACCGTTAGCGGCTAGCACAGATACGCAGTATTTT.

The genes are TRBV20-1 and TRBJ2-1; unclear D gene. Germline loops: CDR1 DFQATT, CDR2 SNEGSKA (reference sequence). CDR3 length: 12 residues. The V gene lost 2 bases and the J gene lost 4 bases, with 6 bases spanning the gap. The CDR3 sequence is CSARLLYNEQFF. As DNA, the CDR3 is TGCAGTGCTAGACTTCTATACAATGAGCAGTTCTTC.

This clonotype appeared a single time. The chain combines TRBV19 with TRBJ2-1; either TRBD1 or TRBD2 may supply D (6 bases each). This CDR3 region has 16 residues. Germline loops: CDR1 LNHDA, CDR2 SQIVND (reference sequence). V was pared by 5 bases and J by 8 bases, with 22 bases between. CDR3 sequence (DNA): TGTGCCAGTAGTCTGGGGGGCGGAAACTACAAGGATGAGCAGTTCTTC. Translation: CASSLGGGNYKDEQFF.

Notes on this clonotype: One end of the junction does not line up with germline, which may come from a read error. The V and J genes are TRBV2 and TRBJ2-7; possibly TRBD1 or TRBD2 for D (5 bases each). Germline-derived CDR1 and CDR2 are SNHLY and FYNNEI. The CDR3 has 15 amino acids. The CDR3 DNA follows: TGTGCCAGCAGGGAAGACATTGGGGGAACCTACGAGCAGTACTTC. This codes for CASREDIGGTYEQYF.

Concerning this clonotype itself: The junction departs from germline at one end; a sequencing error may be responsible. The chain links TRBV7-9 to TRBJ2-3; D gene ambiguous. TRBJ1-5 explains the end of the DNA better; the J call may be wrong. The CDR3 runs to 14 residues. The V gene's germline CDR1 is SEHNR and CDR2 FQNEAQ (reference sequence). CDR3 amino acids: CASSVAYSHQTQHF. The CDR3 DNA reads as TGTGCCAGCAGTGTGGCGTATAGCCATCAGACCCAGCATTTT.

On this clonotype itself: The CDR3 carries no conserved terminal phenylalanine or tryptophan, so it likely arises from a read error. Because the CDR3's place on the DNA is in doubt, the DNA is left out and the CDR3 is given as listed by TCRdb. The chain combines TRBV7-3 with TRBJ1-2. The CDR3 spans 13 amino acids, including both terminal residues. The germline gives CDR1 SGHTA, CDR2 FQGTGA. CDR3: CASSQEVTCGETQ.

This clonotype was seen repeatedly, ten times or more. This chain connects TRBV2 to TRBJ2-1, with TRBD1 matching 9 bases. This CDR3 has 14 residues. Germline lookup yields CDR1 SNHLY and CDR2 FYNNEI. V shed 8 bases and J 10 bases; nucleotides not matched to a gene: 12. The CDR3: CASVPGQGRLEQFF. CDR3 bases: TGTGCCAGCGTTCCGGGACAGGGACGATTGGAGCAGTTCTTC.

The chain is built from TRBV2 and TRBJ2-7, with a weak D call TRBD1 (6 bases). Trimming left V 7 bases short and J 7 bases short, with 14 bases between. This CDR3 region has 12 residues. The germline V gene encodes CDR1 SNHLY and CDR2 FYNNEI. CDR3 sequence (DNA): TGTGCCAGCACCGGGACACCGAGAGAGCAGTACTTC. Amino acids: CASTGTPREQYF.

The CDR3: CASSLQAGAEAQSYEQYV. Here the CDR3 DNA reads TGTGCCAGCAGCTTACAGGCAGGCGCCGAAGCCCAGTCCTACGAGCAGTACGTC. The chain carries TRBV7-8 and TRBJ2-7, with unresolved D. V dropped 2 bases and J dropped 1 base, with 21 bases sitting between them. The length of the CDR3 is 18 residues. CDR1 SGHVS and CDR2 FQNEAQ come from the germline V gene.

Notes on this clonotype: The conserved phenylalanine or tryptophan is not found at the CDR3 terminus, so this likely reflects a read error. It is unclear where the CDR3 begins or ends on the DNA, so no DNA is shown, and the CDR3 is as TCRdb lists it. The V gene is TRBV2, the J gene TRBJ1-1; the D call in the table, TRBD1, was not verified against the DNA. The CDR3 comprises 15 residues, both ends counted. CDR1 is SNHLY, CDR2 FYNNEI, per germline. The CDR3: CASSLGLTENTEACS.

The CDR3, as DNA: TGTGCCACCAGTGTTCTTGGACGCGAGGGGGCCTACGAGCAGTTCTTC. Encoded protein: CATSVLGREGAYEQFF. This chain links TRBV24-1 with TRBJ2-1; TRBD1 aligns across 7 bases. The germline V gene has CDR1 KGHDR and CDR2 SFDVKD. After removal of 5 bases from V and 10 bases from J, the junction contained 16 bases not matched to a gene. This CDR3 region has 16 residues.

In its sample, this clonotype was seen many times. The chain employs TRBV24-1 and TRBJ2-1; 10 bases align to TRBD1. CDR3 length equals 14 residues. Germline-derived CDR1 and CDR2 are KGHDR and SFDVKD. The trim removed 9 bases at V and 9 bases at J, leaving 10 bases unmatched. The CDR3 spells CATGTGEFLSEQFF. The CDR3, as DNA: TGTGCCACCGGGACAGGGGAGTTCCTTAGTGAGCAGTTCTTC.

This clonotype came up many times. The chain combines TRBV19 with TRBJ1-5; D remains unclear. Germline CDR1 LNHDA, CDR2 SQIVND (reference sequence). The V end was cut by 3 bases, the J end by 3 bases, with 9 bases between. The CDR3 is 14 amino acids. The CDR3 loop is CASSMAWVNQPQHF. The CDR3 region has the DNA TGTGCCAGTAGTATGGCGTGGGTCAATCAGCCCCAGCATTTT.

This clonotype appeared a few times. The chain couples TRBV5-1 to TRBJ1-1, with D tentatively TRBD1 (6 bases). This CDR3 is built from 11 residues. Germline assignment: CDR1 SGHRS and CDR2 YFSETQ. V was cut by 7 bases and J by 9 bases, with 13 bases left in between. The CDR3 DNA follows: TGCGCCAGCCTAGAAGGGGGGAAAGCTTTCTTT. This codes for CASLEGGKAFF.

This chain links TRBV5-5 with TRBJ1-2; D is possibly TRBD1 (5 bases). Trimming pared 3 bases from V and 3 bases from J, leaving 18 bases between. CDR1 is SGHKS, CDR2 YYEKEE, per germline (reference sequence). This CDR3 is built from 16 residues. This CDR3 is CASSSSQRGLDYGYTF. The DNA of the CDR3 is TGTGCCAGCAGCTCCTCACAGAGGGGCTTGGACTATGGCTACACCTTC.

Notes on this clonotype: The germline gene is not matched at one end of the junction; a read error may be the cause. V gene TRBV5-6 combines with J gene TRBJ2-5; no reliable D call. Germline lookup yields CDR1 SGHDT and CDR2 YYEEEE. This CDR3 is 14 amino acids long. In nucleotides, the CDR3 is TGCGCCAGCAGCCAAGGCCTTGACCAAGAGACCCAGTACTTC. Translation gives CASSQGLDQETQYF.

Remarks on this clonotype: The DNA is omitted, as the CDR3 cannot be located on it reliably, and the CDR3 follows TCRdb's listing. This chain uses TRBV7-9 with TRBJ2-3; TRBD1 reflects the table's D call only, with no check against the DNA. Germline loops: CDR1 SEHNR, CDR2 FQNEAQ (reference sequence). The CDR3 sequence runs 14 residues, both termini included. The CDR3 reads CAGRWAREPQYFEF.

This clonotype was seen a single time. Since the CDR3 does not end with the conserved phenylalanine or tryptophan, this likely comes from a read error. Because the CDR3's place on the DNA is in doubt, the DNA is left out and the CDR3 is given as listed by TCRdb. V is TRBV7-8 and J is TRBJ2-2; the D call TRBD2 from the table was never checked on the DNA. Germline V gene data show CDR1 as SGHVS and CDR2 as FQNEAQ. The CDR3 is 12 amino acids in total, end residues counted. CDR3 loop: CASSLVGGPDML.